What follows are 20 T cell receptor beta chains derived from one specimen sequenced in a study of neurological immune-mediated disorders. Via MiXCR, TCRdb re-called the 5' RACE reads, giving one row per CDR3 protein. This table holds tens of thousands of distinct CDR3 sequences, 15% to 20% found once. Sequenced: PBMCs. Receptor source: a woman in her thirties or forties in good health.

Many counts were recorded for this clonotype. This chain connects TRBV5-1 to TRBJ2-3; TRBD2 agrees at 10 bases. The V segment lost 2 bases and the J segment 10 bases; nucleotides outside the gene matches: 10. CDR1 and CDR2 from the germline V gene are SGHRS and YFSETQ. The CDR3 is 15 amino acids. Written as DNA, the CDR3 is TGCGCCAGCAGCTTCTGGACTAGCGGTCCGAGGGCGCAGTATTTT. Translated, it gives CASSFWTSGPRAQYF.

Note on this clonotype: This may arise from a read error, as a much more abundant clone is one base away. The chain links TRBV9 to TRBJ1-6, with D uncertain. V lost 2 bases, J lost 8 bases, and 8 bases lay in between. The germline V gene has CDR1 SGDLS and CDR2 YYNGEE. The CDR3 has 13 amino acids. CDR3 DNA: TGTGCCAGCAGCGTGATCAATGATTCACCCCTCCACTTT. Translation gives CASSVINDSPLHF.

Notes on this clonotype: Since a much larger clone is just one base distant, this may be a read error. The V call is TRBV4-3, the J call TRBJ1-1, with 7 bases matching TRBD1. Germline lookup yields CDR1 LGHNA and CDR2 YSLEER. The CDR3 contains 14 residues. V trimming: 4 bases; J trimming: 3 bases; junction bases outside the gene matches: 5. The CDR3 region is CASSLGQLDTEAFF. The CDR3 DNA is TGCGCCAGCAGCCTGGGACAGTTAGACACTGAAGCTTTCTTT.

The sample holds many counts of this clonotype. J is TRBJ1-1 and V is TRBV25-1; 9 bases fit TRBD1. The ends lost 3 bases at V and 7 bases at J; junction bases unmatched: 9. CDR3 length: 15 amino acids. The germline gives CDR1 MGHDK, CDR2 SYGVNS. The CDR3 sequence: CASSDLTGGTNEAFF. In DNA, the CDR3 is TGTGCCAGCAGTGACCTGACAGGGGGAACCAATGAAGCTTTCTTT.

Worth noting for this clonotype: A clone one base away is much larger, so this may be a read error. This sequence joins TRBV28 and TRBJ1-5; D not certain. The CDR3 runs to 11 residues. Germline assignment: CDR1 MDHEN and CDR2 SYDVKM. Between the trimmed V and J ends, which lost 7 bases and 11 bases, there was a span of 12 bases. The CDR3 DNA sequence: TGTGCCAGCAAGCAACGTTTGGCCCAGCATTTT. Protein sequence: CASKQRLAQHF.

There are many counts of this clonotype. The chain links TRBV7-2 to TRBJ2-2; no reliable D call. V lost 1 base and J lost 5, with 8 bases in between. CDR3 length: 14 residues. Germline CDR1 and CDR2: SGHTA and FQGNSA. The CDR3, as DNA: TGTGCCAGCAGCTTAGGCACGCCGACCGGGGAGCTGTTTTTT. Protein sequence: CASSLGTPTGELFF.

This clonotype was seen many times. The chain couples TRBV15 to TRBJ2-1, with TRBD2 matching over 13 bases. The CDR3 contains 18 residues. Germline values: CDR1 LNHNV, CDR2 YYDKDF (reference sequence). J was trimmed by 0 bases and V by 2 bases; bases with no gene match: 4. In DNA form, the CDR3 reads TGTGCCACCAGCAGATGGAGACTAGCGGGGGGCTCCTACAATGAGCAGTTCTTC. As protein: CATSRWRLAGGSYNEQFF.

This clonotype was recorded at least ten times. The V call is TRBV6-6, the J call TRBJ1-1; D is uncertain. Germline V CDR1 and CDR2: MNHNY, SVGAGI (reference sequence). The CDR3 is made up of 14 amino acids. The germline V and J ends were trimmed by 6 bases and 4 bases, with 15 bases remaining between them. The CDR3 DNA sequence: TGTGCCAGCAGCAGTGTCGGAGGGCGCACTGAAGCTTTCTTT. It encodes CASSSVGGRTEAFF.

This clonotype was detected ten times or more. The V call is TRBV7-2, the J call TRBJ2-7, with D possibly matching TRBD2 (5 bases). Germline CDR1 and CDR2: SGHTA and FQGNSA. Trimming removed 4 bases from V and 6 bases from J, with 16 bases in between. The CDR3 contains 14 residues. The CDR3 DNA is TGTGCCAGCAGCTACACTAGTAGGGTGAGCGAGCAGTACTTC. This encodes CASSYTSRVSEQYF.

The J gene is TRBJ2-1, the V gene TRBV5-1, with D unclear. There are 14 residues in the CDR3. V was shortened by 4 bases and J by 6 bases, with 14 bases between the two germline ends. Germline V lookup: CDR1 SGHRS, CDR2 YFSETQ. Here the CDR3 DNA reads TGCGCCAGCAGCCTGGGGATGAGTTTCAATGAGCAGTTCTTC. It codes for CASSLGMSFNEQFF.

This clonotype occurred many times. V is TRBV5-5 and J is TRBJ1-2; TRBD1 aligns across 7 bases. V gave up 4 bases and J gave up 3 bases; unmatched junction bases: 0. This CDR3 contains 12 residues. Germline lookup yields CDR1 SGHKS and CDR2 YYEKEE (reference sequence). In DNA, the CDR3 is TGTGCCAGCAGCACAGGGGACTATGGCTACACCTTC. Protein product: CASSTGDYGYTF.

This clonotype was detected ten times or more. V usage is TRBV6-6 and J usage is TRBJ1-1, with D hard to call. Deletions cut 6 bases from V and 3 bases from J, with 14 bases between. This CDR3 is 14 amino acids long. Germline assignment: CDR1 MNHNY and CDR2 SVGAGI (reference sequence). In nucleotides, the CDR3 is TGTGCCAGCAGCCAGGTCGGGGAGGACACTGAAGCTTTCTTT. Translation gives CASSQVGEDTEAFF.

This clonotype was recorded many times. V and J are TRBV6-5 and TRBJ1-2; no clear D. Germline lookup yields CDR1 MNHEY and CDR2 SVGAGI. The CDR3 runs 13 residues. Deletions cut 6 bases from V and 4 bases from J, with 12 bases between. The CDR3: CASRSSPGYGYTF. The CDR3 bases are TGTGCCAGCAGAAGCTCCCCCGGCTATGGCTACACCTTC.

CDR3 nucleotide sequence: TGTGCCAGCAGCGGTGACGGGGGCGAGCAGTACTTC. Amino acid sequence: CASSGDGGEQYF. The chain employs TRBV13 and TRBJ2-7; D is possibly TRBD2 (6 bases). Germline CDR1 is PRHDT and CDR2 is FYEKMQ (reference sequence). V was clipped by 5 bases and J by 6 bases, with 11 bases between them. This CDR3 contains 12 residues. Together with reference TRBV13 and TRBJ2-7, the CDR3 gives the full variable domain: AAGVIQSPRHLIKEKRETATLKCYPIPRHDTVYWYQQGPGQDPQFLISFYEKMQSDKGSIPDRFSAQQFSDYHSELNMSSLELGDSALYFCASSGDGGEQYFGPGTRLTVT.

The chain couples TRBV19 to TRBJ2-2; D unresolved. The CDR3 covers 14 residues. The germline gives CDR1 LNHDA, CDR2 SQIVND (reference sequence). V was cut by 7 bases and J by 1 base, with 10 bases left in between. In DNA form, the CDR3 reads TGTGCCAGTACCCACACAGTGAACACCGGGGAGCTGTTTTTT. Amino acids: CASTHTVNTGELFF.

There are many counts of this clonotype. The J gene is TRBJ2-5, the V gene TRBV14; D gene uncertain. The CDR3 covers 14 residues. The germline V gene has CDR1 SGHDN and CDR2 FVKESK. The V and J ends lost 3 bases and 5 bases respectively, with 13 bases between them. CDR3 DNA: TGTGCCAGCAGCCAGGTGACACCCCGGGAGACCCAGTACTTC. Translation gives CASSQVTPRETQYF.

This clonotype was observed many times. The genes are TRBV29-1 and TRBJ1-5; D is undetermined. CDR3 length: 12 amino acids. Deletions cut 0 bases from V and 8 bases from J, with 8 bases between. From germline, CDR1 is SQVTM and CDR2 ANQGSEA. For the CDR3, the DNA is TGCAGCGTTGAAGATCCCGGGAAGCCCCAGCATTTT. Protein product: CSVEDPGKPQHF.

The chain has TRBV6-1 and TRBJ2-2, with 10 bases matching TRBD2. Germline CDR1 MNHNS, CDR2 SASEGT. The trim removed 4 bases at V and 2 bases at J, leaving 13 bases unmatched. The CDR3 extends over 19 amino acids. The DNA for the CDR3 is TGTGCCAGCAGTGCCCTCCGTCTAGCGGGGGCCCGAAACACCGGGGAGCTGTTTTTT. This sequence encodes CASSALRLAGARNTGELFF.

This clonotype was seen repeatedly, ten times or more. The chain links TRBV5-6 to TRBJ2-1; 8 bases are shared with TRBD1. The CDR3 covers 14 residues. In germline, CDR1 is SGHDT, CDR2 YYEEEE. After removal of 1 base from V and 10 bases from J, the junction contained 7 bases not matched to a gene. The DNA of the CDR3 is TGTGCCAGCAGCTTGACGCAGGGGGCTACGGAGCAGTTCTTC. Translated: CASSLTQGATEQFF.

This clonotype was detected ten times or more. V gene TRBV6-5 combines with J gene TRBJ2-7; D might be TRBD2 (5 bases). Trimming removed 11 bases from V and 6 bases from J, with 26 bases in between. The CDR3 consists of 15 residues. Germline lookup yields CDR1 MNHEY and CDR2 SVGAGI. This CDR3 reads CAPSSGKTEAGEQYF. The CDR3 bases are TGTGCCCCCAGTTCTGGAAAGACGGAGGCGGGCGAGCAGTACTTC.